Presented here are 21 T cell receptor beta chains from one specimen sequenced in a study of shared clonotypes between healthy human individuals. Sequencing used immunoSEQ multiplex PCR; TCRdb keeps in-frame clones, though not all of them. This repertoire shows 490,000 or so clones, around 80% found once; its top ten account for 10% to 15%. What was sequenced was PBMCs. All receptors derive from a woman between 40 and 55 years old in good health. Some clones in this sample may be carry-over from other donors' samples.

V usage is TRBV5-4 and J usage is TRBJ1-3; TRBD1 matches 7 bases. CDR1 is SGHNT and CDR2 is YYREEE in the germline V gene (reference sequence). The CDR3 runs 14 residues. The junction had 6 bases not matched to a gene; V was cut back by 4 bases and J by 5 bases. CDR3 residues: CASSITGQRNTIYF. DNA of the CDR3: TGTGCCAGCAGCATCACGGGACAGCGAAACACCATATATTTT.

The rearrangement joins TRBV28 to TRBJ2-7, with TRBD2 identical over 13 bases. Losses at the gene ends were 3 bases for V and 5 bases for J; bases not matched to a gene: 7. CDR1 MDHEN and CDR2 SYDVKM come from the germline V gene. The length of the CDR3 is 16 residues. The CDR3 loop is CASSFGLAGVPDEQYF. CDR3 nucleotide sequence: TGTGCCAGCAGTTTTGGACTAGCGGGAGTGCCCGACGAGCAGTACTTC.

This clone appeared once. This rearrangement joins TRBV27 to TRBJ2-5; 10 bases map to TRBD2. Germline CDR1 is MNHEY and CDR2 is SMNVEV (reference sequence). The CDR3 runs 16 residues. J was trimmed by 4 bases and V by 7 bases; bases with no gene match: 12. This CDR3 is CASNLPQREGLETQYF. The CDR3 DNA is TGTGCCAGCAATCTTCCACAGCGGGAGGGCCTAGAGACCCAGTACTTC.

Turning to this clone: The same CDR3 also results from other DNA sequences found in this sample. The chain combines TRBV7-8 with TRBJ2-2; D unclear. Germline V gene lookup returns CDR1 SGHVS and CDR2 FQNEAQ. V gave up 5 bases and J gave up 0 bases, with 10 bases separating them. CDR3 length: 15 residues. This CDR3 is CASSPRTANTGELFF. The CDR3 DNA sequence: TGTGCCAGCAGCCCGCGGACGGCGAACACCGGGGAGCTGTTTTTT.

The chain employs TRBV29-1 and TRBJ2-5; D is unclear. CDR3 size: 13 residues. Germline V gene data show CDR1 as SQVTM and CDR2 as ANQGSEA. With 4 bases removed from V and 2 bases from J, the gap between germline ends came to 11 bases. The CDR3 sequence: CSVGGWSQETQYF. The CDR3 nucleotides are TGCAGCGTTGGAGGTTGGAGTCAAGAGACCCAGTACTTC.

This clone was picked up one time. CDR3 region: CAWSGRDGNTGELFF. The CDR3 DNA reads TGTGCCTGGAGTGGTAGGGACGGCAACACCGGGGAGCTGTTTTTT. V and J are TRBV30 and TRBJ2-2; D tentatively fits TRBD1 or TRBD2 (5 bases each). V was cut by 1 base and J by 2 bases, with 11 bases left in between. Germline CDR1 is GTSNPN and CDR2 is SVGIG (reference sequence). This CDR3 has 15 residues.

The J gene is TRBJ2-5, the V gene TRBV2; D not certain. Trimming removed 3 bases from V and 5 bases from J, with 13 bases in between. Germline V CDR1 and CDR2: SNHLY, FYNNEI. The CDR3 covers 14 residues. CDR3 in DNA: TGTGCCAGCAGTGACGGGCTCTGGAAGGAGACCCAGTACTTC. It yields the protein CASSDGLWKETQYF.

In DNA form, the CDR3 reads TGTGCCAGCAGCCTGGTGGGACTAGCGGGTTTCTACGAGCAGTACTTC. Translated: CASSLVGLAGFYEQYF. V is TRBV5-6 and J is TRBJ2-7; TRBD2 aligns across 12 bases. The germline V gene encodes CDR1 SGHDT and CDR2 YYEEEE. Trimming at V came to 4 bases and at J to 3 bases, leaving 8 bases not matched to a gene. The CDR3 is 16 amino acids. Combining the CDR3 with reference TRBV5-6 and TRBJ2-7 gives the whole variable domain DAGVTQSPTHLIKTRGQQVTLRCSPKSGHDTVSWYQQALGQGPQFIFQYYEEEERQRGNFPDRFSGHQFPNYSSELNVNALLLGDSALYLCASSLVGLAGFYEQYFGPGTRLTVT.

The genes are TRBV30 and TRBJ2-3; 12 bases are a match to TRBD2. Germline V CDR1 and CDR2: GTSNPN, SVGIG (reference sequence). The CDR3 extends over 16 amino acids. J lost 4 bases, V lost 0 bases, and 5 bases had no gene match. This CDR3 reads CAWSVRGTSGSDTQYF. As DNA, the CDR3 is TGTGCCTGGAGTGTACGGGGGACTAGCGGGTCAGATACGCAGTATTTT.

The rearrangement links TRBV7-2 to TRBJ1-6; D not certain. CDR1 is SGHTA and CDR2 is FQGNSA in the germline V gene. With 1 base removed from V and 9 bases from J, the gap between germline ends came to 7 bases. The CDR3 is 13 amino acids. The CDR3 region has the DNA TGTGCCAGCAGCTTAGGGGCCAGTTCACCCCTCCACTTT. This translates into CASSLGASSPLHF.

V gene TRBV5-6 combines with J gene TRBJ2-1; a possible D gene is TRBD2 (5 bases). This CDR3 is built from 14 residues. Germline V CDR1 and CDR2: SGHDT, YYEEEE. Trimming pared 4 bases from V and 7 bases from J, leaving 15 bases between. CDR3 loop: CASSRLGLQNEQFF. The CDR3 bases are TGTGCCAGCAGCCGCCTCGGACTCCAGAATGAGCAGTTCTTC. Based on the CDR3 plus reference TRBV5-6 and TRBJ2-1, the full variable domain is DAGVTQSPTHLIKTRGQQVTLRCSPKSGHDTVSWYQQALGQGPQFIFQYYEEEERQRGNFPDRFSGHQFPNYSSELNVNALLLGDSALYLCASSRLGLQNEQFFGPGTRLTVL.

The chain couples TRBV18 to TRBJ1-2, with 7 bases fitting TRBD1. The CDR3 consists of 13 residues. V shed 8 bases, J shed 4 bases, and the junction held 7 bases outside the gene matches. Per the germline V gene, CDR1 is KGHSH and CDR2 is LQKENI. The DNA of the CDR3 is TGTGCCAGCCGAAGCCGGGACAGCTATGGCTACACCTTC. It yields the protein CASRSRDSYGYTF.

This clone was seen a few times. The chain recombines TRBV15 with TRBJ2-1; 9 bases fit TRBD2. CDR1 and CDR2 from the germline V gene are LNHNV and YYDKDF (reference sequence). The V gene end was trimmed by 0 bases and the J gene end by 12 bases; junction bases not matched to a gene: 18. The CDR3 totals 18 residues. The CDR3 loop reads CATSRDPRWGREGPRQFF. CDR3 in DNA: TGTGCCACCAGCAGAGATCCGCGCTGGGGGCGGGAGGGCCCTCGGCAGTTCTTC.

The chain is built from TRBV4-1 and TRBJ2-7; D unclear. Trimming shortened V by 2 bases and J by 7 bases, and 27 bases separated the two germline ends. The CDR3 is made up of 18 amino acids. Germline V lookup: CDR1 MGHRA, CDR2 YSYEKL. CDR3 in DNA: TGCGCCAGCAGCCAAACCCTCGGTAGGGCGCGGACCCTGGGGGAGCAGTACTTC. It codes for CASSQTLGRARTLGEQYF.

There are many counts of this clone. The gene calls are TRBV30 and TRBJ2-7; TRBD1 agrees at 10 bases. CDR1 and CDR2 (germline): GTSNPN, SVGIG (reference sequence). The V gene end was trimmed by 8 bases and the J gene end by 6 bases; junction bases not matched to a gene: 7. The CDR3 is 12 amino acids. CDR3 region: CALGQGRGEQYF. CDR3 sequence (DNA): TGTGCCCTGGGACAGGGGAGGGGCGAGCAGTACTTC.

The chain joins TRBV7-9 to TRBJ2-1; D may be TRBD2 (6 bases). Trimming took 5 bases from V and 7 from J, leaving 9 bases between them. This CDR3 region has 12 residues. CDR1 is SEHNR, CDR2 FQNEAQ, per germline (reference sequence). This chain's CDR3 is CASSVGTNEQFF. For the CDR3, the DNA is TGTGCCAGCAGCGTCGGGACTAATGAGCAGTTCTTC.

This clone has more than one count but fewer than ten. This sequence joins TRBV7-2 and TRBJ1-5; a possible D gene is TRBD1 (6 bases). CDR3 length: 14 residues. The germline gives CDR1 SGHTA, CDR2 FQGNSA. Trimming shortened V by 3 bases and J by 8 bases, and 14 bases separated the two germline ends. The CDR3 nucleotides are TGTGCCAGCAGCTTGTCCTGGGACATTGAGCCCCAGCATTTT. It specifies CASSLSWDIEPQHF.

This chain uses TRBV21-1 with TRBJ2-3; TRBD1 reflects the table's D call only, with no check against the DNA. TRBV21-1 constitutes a pseudogene. This CDR3 spans 12 amino acids. The CDR3 sequence is CAVEGAPGTQYF. The DNA of the CDR3 is TGTGCCGTGGAGGGGGCCCCCGGTACGCAGTATTTT.

V usage is TRBV13 and J usage is TRBJ2-7; 10 bases match TRBD2. Germline CDR1 is PRHDT and CDR2 is FYEKMQ (reference sequence). The junction had 4 bases not matched to a gene; V was cut back by 5 bases and J by 0 bases. This CDR3 comprises 15 residues. CDR3 in amino acids: CASSPLAGVSYEQYF. The CDR3 nucleotides read TGTGCCAGCAGCCCTCTAGCGGGAGTCTCCTACGAGCAGTACTTC.

The V and J genes are TRBV4-3 and TRBJ2-1; TRBD2 matches 8 bases. CDR3 size: 14 residues. Per the germline V gene, CDR1 is LGHNA and CDR2 is YSLEER. Losses at the gene ends were 1 base for V and 5 bases for J; bases not matched to a gene: 1. CDR3 bases: TGCGCCAGCAGCCAAGGCGGGAGGAACAATGAGCAGTTCTTC. This codes for CASSQGGRNNEQFF.

This chain uses TRBV25-1 with TRBJ1-2; 10 bases are shared with TRBD1. In germline, CDR1 is MGHDK, CDR2 SYGVNS. The CDR3 consists of 13 residues. Trimming at V came to 4 bases and at J to 8 bases, leaving 4 bases not matched to a gene. CDR3 residues: CASSARDRGGYTF. In DNA, the CDR3 is TGTGCCAGCAGTGCCCGGGACAGGGGAGGCTACACCTTC.